Included here is one T cell receptor (beta chain) sequence, with context. These data originate in a study of blood T cell repertoires in COVID-19. The overall study: Acute and convalescent COVID-19 samples came from the United States, Italy and Spain. Sources were T cells, B-cell-depleted T cells, or PBMCs; the material itself was cDNA or gDNA.

Original analysis: Reference gene primer amplification gave nucleated cell count estimates. Sequencing used immunoSEQ multiplex PCR; TCRdb keeps in-frame clones, though not all of them. V and J calls and clone size follow that table, whereas D and trimming were derived from the DNA. Among 200,000 to 300,000 clones, roughly nine tenths were seen once, and the ten largest hold 1.5% to 2%. The CDR3 is 13 amino acids. Germline V CDR1 and CDR2: KGHDR, SFDVKD. Trimming at V came to 8 bases and at J to 6 bases, leaving 6 bases not matched to a gene. The sequenced sample consisted of peripheral blood. The clonotype was recovered from a woman aged 55-75 years who had recovered from COVID-19. The V and J genes are TRBV24-1 and TRBJ2-1, with 7 bases lining up with TRBD1. CDR3 DNA: TGTGCCACCACCGGACAGGCCCCCAATGAGCAGTTCTTC. It encodes CATTGQAPNEQFF.